This T cell receptor beta chain was observed in a study of T cell responses to AZD1222 COVID-19 vaccine. Study conclusions and caveats: Most donors were white British, females outnumbered males, and clonal diversity was possibly underestimated.

Profiling relied on immunoSEQ multiplex PCR, and the TCRdb table lists in-frame clones only, not all of them. The table has 120,000 to 150,000 clones, approximately 89% seen once. Comments on this clone: Its antigen remains unidentified.

Trimming stripped 2 bases from V and 6 bases from J, with 14 bases between. The V gene's germline CDR1 is KGHSH and CDR2 LQKENI. The CDR3 is 15 amino acids. Source: peripheral blood, taken on day 0 of AZD1222 vaccination. V is TRBV18 and J is TRBJ1-5; tentatively, D is TRBD1 (5 bases). This sequence originates from an adult in good health. The CDR3 loop reads CASSPGPGGGQPQHF. The CDR3 DNA reads TGTGCCAGCTCACCAGGGCCTGGGGGAGGTCAGCCCCAGCATTTT.